Below are 9 T cell receptor beta chains sequenced from a single sample in a study of T cell responses to AZD1222 COVID-19 vaccine. Some clones are missing from TCRdb's copy, which holds only in-frame ones; the method was immunoSEQ multiplex PCR. The sample lists about 120,000 clones, 88% occurring once. This sample comprised peripheral blood, obtained on day 0 of MenACWY control vaccination. These receptors originate from an adult in good health.

V gene TRBV10-3 combines with J gene TRBJ1-2; D not certain. This CDR3 contains 14 residues. The ends were cut back, 3 bases at V and 0 bases at J, with 8 bases in the middle. The germline CDR1 and CDR2 sequences are ENHRY and SYGVKD. CDR3 loop: CAISDRVSNYGYTF. The CDR3 DNA is TGTGCCATCAGTGATAGAGTTTCTAACTATGGCTACACCTTC.

This clone showed up just a few times. The chain joins TRBV24-1 to TRBJ1-2, with TRBD1 identical over 7 bases. Germline CDR1 reads KGHDR; CDR2 reads SFDVKD. J was trimmed by 1 base and V by 9 bases; bases with no gene match: 4. The CDR3 extends over 13 amino acids. The CDR3 sequence: CATRGQDNYGYTF. CDR3 DNA: TGTGCCACCCGCGGACAGGATAACTATGGCTACACCTTC.

This sequence joins TRBV4-1 and TRBJ2-7; 10 nucleotides agree with TRBD2. CDR1 and CDR2 (germline): MGHRA, YSYEKL. CDR3 size: 14 residues. The ends lost 6 bases at V and 2 bases at J; junction bases unmatched: 4. The CDR3 protein is CASRKLAGTYEQYF. CDR3 in DNA: TGCGCCAGCAGGAAACTAGCGGGGACCTACGAGCAGTACTTC.

The chain carries TRBV6-4 and TRBJ2-3; TRBD2 is a possible D gene (6 bases). CDR1 is MRHNA and CDR2 is SNTAGT in the germline V gene. The CDR3 runs 15 residues. V dropped 6 bases and J dropped 1 base, with 14 bases sitting between them. The CDR3 DNA reads as TGTGCCAGCAGCGCCGTGGGGGGAGGCACAGATACGCAGTATTTT. Translation: CASSAVGGGTDTQYF.

CDR3 residues: CANTPASGMGGGFF. In DNA, the CDR3 is TGTGCCAATACCCCGGCCAGCGGGATGGGGGGAGGGTTCTTC. The V call is TRBV7-9, the J call TRBJ2-1; 7 bases are a match to TRBD2. Germline CDR1 SEHNR, CDR2 FQNEAQ (reference sequence). J lost 15 bases, V lost 10 bases, and 21 bases had no gene match. The CDR3 loop spans 14 amino acids.

This clone has a single count. The chain combines TRBV28 with TRBJ1-2; D might be TRBD1 (5 bases). Germline values: CDR1 MDHEN, CDR2 SYDVKM. This CDR3 contains 14 residues. V lost 7 bases to trimming and J lost 4 bases, with 16 bases between them. The CDR3 DNA is TGTGCCAGCACTTATGACAGTCCCCCCTATGGCTACACCTTC. This encodes CASTYDSPPYGYTF.

V and J are TRBV18 and TRBJ2-3; possibly TRBD1 or TRBD2 for D (6 bases each). Germline lookup yields CDR1 KGHSH and CDR2 LQKENI. The CDR3 consists of 16 residues. Trimming shortened V by 4 bases and J by 0 bases, and 14 bases separated the two germline ends. CDR3 coding DNA: TGTGCCAGCTCACTCCCCCGGGGGCCCAGCACAGATACGCAGTATTTT. Translating gives CASSLPRGPSTDTQYF.

The chain joins TRBV5-4 to TRBJ1-2; D is uncertain. The CDR3 spans 12 residues. Germline assignment: CDR1 SGHNT and CDR2 YYREEE (reference sequence). V was trimmed by 2 bases and J by 4 bases, leaving 6 bases between them. CDR3 nucleotide sequence: TGTGCCAGCAGCTTTGACGGCTATGGCTACACCTTC. It encodes CASSFDGYGYTF.

The chain combines TRBV11-3 with TRBJ2-1; 8 bases align to TRBD2. J gave up 0 bases and V 6 bases, and 4 bases lay outside the gene matches. The germline V gene encodes CDR1 SGHNT and CDR2 YENEEA. The CDR3 has 15 residues. CDR3 nucleotide sequence: TGTGCCAGCAGTTATCGGGAGGGCTCCTACAATGAGCAGTTCTTC. This codes for CASSYREGSYNEQFF.